Listed below are T cell receptor beta chains from one sample, sequenced in a study of molecular identifiers for immune sequencing clone quantification. MiXCR was run by TCRdb on the PCR reads, yielding one entry per CDR3 protein. In the table there are around 300,000 distinct CDR3 sequences, under 25% of which are singletons. Sequenced: naive CD8+ T cells from blood, with Jurkat cell RNA spiked in. The receptors derive from a human donor in good health. Some libraries in this study had Jurkat cell RNA spiked in. Each CDR3 is given with its conserved first and last residue. A D gene is named only where the DNA matches it firmly. The size entry is marked missing in some rows and otherwise reads once, few, many or a size class.

J gene,D gene,clone size,V gene,CDR3 DNA,CDR3 protein
TRBJ2-5,-,many,TRBV29-1,TGCAGCGTTGAAGAGGGCTACCGGCAGTACTTC,CSVEEGYRQYF
TRBJ1-5,-,many,TRBV15,TGTGCCACCAGCCGTACTCCGAATCAGCCCCAGCATTTT,CATSRTPNQPQHF
TRBJ2-5,TRBD1,-,TRBV10-3,TGTGCCATCAGTGGTCCGGGACAGCCCCAAGAGCCCCAGTACTTC,CAISGPGQPQEPQYF
TRBJ2-7,TRBD2,few,TRBV11-2,TGTGCCAGCAGCTTAAGTCCCAGCGGGGGGGCCTGGGAGCAGTACTTC,CASSLSPSGGAWEQYF
TRBJ2-7,-,many,TRBV28,TGTGCCAGCACCAATCCCGGGACACCGATCTACGAGCAGTACTTC,CASTNPGTPIYEQYF
TRBJ2-7,-,many,TRBV5-1,TGCGCCAGCAGCTTGGCACTTACCTACGAGCAGTACTTC,CASSLALTYEQYF
TRBJ2-3,-,many,TRBV7-2,TGTGCCAGCAGCTTAGTTGTGGGCGCTAGCACAGATACGCAGTATTTT,CASSLVVGASTDTQYF
TRBJ2-2,TRBD2,few,TRBV5-1,TGCGCCAGCAGCTTGGGTCCGACTAGCGAGGACACCGGGGAGCTGTTTTTT,CASSLGPTSEDTGELFF
TRBJ2-3,-,many,TRBV30,TGTGCCTGGAGTACAGGGACTAGCACAGATACGCAGTATTTT,CAWSTGTSTDTQYF
TRBJ2-3,-,few,TRBV20-1,TGCAGTGCTAAATACCGGGACCCTAGTCGGTCAGATACGCAGTATTTT,CSAKYRDPSRSDTQYF
TRBJ2-2,-,-,TRBV7-9,TGTGCCAGCAGCGATACCAAGTCGGACAGCTCCCCCGGGGAGCTGTTTTTT,CASSDTKSDSSPGELFF
TRBJ2-7,-,many,TRBV4-2,TGTGCCAGCAGCGCTCCGAGCTCCTACGAGCAGTACTTC,CASSAPSSYEQYF
TRBJ1-5,TRBD1,few,TRBV4-3,TGCGCCAGCAGCCAAGAAAGGGGGCTGGATCAGCCCCAGCATTTT,CASSQERGLDQPQHF
TRBJ2-3,-,many,TRBV11-2,TGTGCCAGCAGCTCGTGGACCGACAGAATCCCAGATACGCAGTATTTT,CASSSWTDRIPDTQYF
TRBJ2-2,-,-,TRBV4-1,TGCGCCAGCAGCCAATTGCCCCTAACGAGGGAGCTGTTTTTT,CASSQLPLTRELFF
TRBJ2-4,-,many,TRBV29-1,TGCAGCGTCGAAGGGGACTCAGACATTCAGTACTTC,CSVEGDSDIQYF
TRBJ1-1,-,-,TRBV19,TGTGCCATATCGGACGGGGCTCCAGGGAACACTGAAGCTTTCTTT,CAISDGAPGNTEAFF
TRBJ2-4,TRBD1,-,TRBV20-1,TGCAGTGCTAGGGCCTGGGACAGCAAAAACATTCAGTACTTC,CSARAWDSKNIQYF
TRBJ1-4,-,few,TRBV29-1,TGCAGCGTTAGCTTAAGCGAAAAACTGTTTTTT,CSVSLSEKLFF
TRBJ2-3,TRBD2,-,TRBV13,TGTGCCAGCAGAGGGATTAGCGGGGCTAGCACAGATACGCAGTATTTT,CASRGISGASTDTQYF
TRBJ1-5,-,few,TRBV12-3/TRBV12-4,TGTGCCAGCAGTCCACAGGAGTATAGCAATCAGCCCCAGCATTTT,CASSPQEYSNQPQHF
TRBJ1-1,-,-,TRBV30,TGTGCCTGGAGTCCGGGGGGGTTAACTGAAGCTTTCTTT,CAWSPGGLTEAFF
TRBJ2-7,-,many,TRBV6-5,TGTGCCAGCAGTTTCGGGTTTATTTACGAGCAGTACTTC,CASSFGFIYEQYF
TRBJ2-4,TRBD2,-,TRBV11-2,TGTGCCAGCAGCTTAGGCGGGGGAGCCAAAAACGTTCAGTACTTC,CASSLGGGAKNVQYF
TRBJ2-5,-,few,TRBV6-2/TRBV6-3,TGTGCCAGCAGCCCCTGGGAAGCGTTGGAGACCCAGTACTTC,CASSPWEALETQYF
TRBJ1-1,-,few,TRBV10-3,TGTGCCATCAGTGGAATACCCCTCCAACAGGGAATGATGAACACTGAAGCTTTCTTT,CAISGIPLQQGMMNTEAFF
TRBJ2-2,TRBD2,-,TRBV4-3,TGCGCCAGCAGCCAAGAGTCCCCCCTGGGGAGCGGGAGAGCCGGGGAGCTGTTTTTT,CASSQESPLGSGRAGELFF
TRBJ2-7,-,many,TRBV19,TGTGCCAGTAGTATGACAGGTTTCGGCCACGAGCAGTACTTC,CASSMTGFGHEQYF
TRBJ2-5,TRBD2,few,TRBV6-5,TGTGCCAGCAGTCTCGGGACTACCTTAGAGACCCAGTACTTC,CASSLGTTLETQYF
TRBJ2-3,-,-,TRBV7-9,TGTGCCAGCAGCCGATTCAGCAAGGGGCCCCTGGTTTCAGATACGCAGTATTTT,CASSRFSKGPLVSDTQYF
TRBJ1-1,-,many,TRBV21-1,TGTGCCAGCAGCGCACCTCCATTGAACACTGAAGCTTTCTTT,CASSAPPLNTEAFF
TRBJ2-1,-,-,TRBV19,TGTGCCAGTAATATAGGCAGGGGATTTTACAATGAGCAGTTCTTC,CASNIGRGFYNEQFF
TRBJ2-1,-,many,TRBV6-5,TGTGCCAGCAGTTACTGGTCTGAGAGCTCCTACAATGAGCAGTTCTTC,CASSYWSESSYNEQFF
TRBJ2-5,-,-,TRBV6-5,TGTGCCAGCAGCCCCGGGAGTGGCCAAGAGACCCAGTACTTC,CASSPGSGQETQYF
TRBJ2-7,TRBD1,many,TRBV27,TGTGCCAGCAGTTTCGTGGGACAGGGGGCCGGAGAGCAGTACTTC,CASSFVGQGAGEQYF
TRBJ2-5,-,-,TRBV12-1,TGTGCCAGCAGCTCTTACCGGGACAGGGGCCAAGAGACCCAGTACTTC,CASSSYRDRGQETQYF
TRBJ2-1,-,-,TRBV7-2,TGTGCCAGCAGTCATGCCCGGGGCAACTACAATGAGCAGTTCTTC,CASSHARGNYNEQFF
TRBJ2-1,TRBD2,-,TRBV11-3,TGTGCCCCGGGAGGGTTGGATGAGCAGTTCTTC,CAPGGLDEQFF
TRBJ2-7,-,many,TRBV6-5,TGTGCCAGCAGTTACGACCGGGACTACGAGCAGTACTTC,CASSYDRDYEQYF
TRBJ2-2,TRBD2,-,TRBV7-9,TGTGTCAGCAGCTCCCGACTAGCATCCCCTTCGAACACCGGGGAGCTGTTTTTT,CVSSSRLASPSNTGELFF
TRBJ2-7,-,-,TRBV6-5,TGTGCCAGCAGTATGACAGGCTACGAGCAGTACTTC,CASSMTGYEQYF
TRBJ2-2,-,many,TRBV23-1,TGCGCCAGCACCATAGGGAACACCGGGGAGCTGTTTTTT,CASTIGNTGELFF
TRBJ2-4,-,few,TRBV27,TGTGCCAGCAGTTTGGGCAGGCTGAACATTCAGTACTTC,CASSLGRLNIQYF
TRBJ2-3,-,many,TRBV25-1,TGTGCCAGCAGTTACCGGGACACCCAACTTGATACGCAGTATTTT,CASSYRDTQLDTQYF
TRBJ2-7,-,many,TRBV5-6,TGTGCCAGCAGCTTGTCCAGGTCTTGGGACGAGCAGTACTTC,CASSLSRSWDEQYF
TRBJ1-6,-,-,TRBV25-1,TGTGCCAGCAGTGATGAGGGCGTAAATTCACCCCTCCACTTT,CASSDEGVNSPLHF
TRBJ2-5,-,-,TRBV7-9,TGTGCCAGCAGCTTAGCTCGAGGTCAGGTAGAGACCCAGTACTTC,CASSLARGQVETQYF
TRBJ1-1,-,-,TRBV7-2,TGTGCCAGCAGCTTCGAGGGTTACGGTTGGGACACTGAAGCTTTCTTT,CASSFEGYGWDTEAFF
TRBJ2-7,-,-,TRBV10-1,TGCGCCGGCAGTGAATCTTCGACTGCGGATTACGGGCAGTACTTC,CAGSESSTADYGQYF
TRBJ1-5,TRBD1,many,TRBV27,TGTGCCAGCAGCTTACAGGGGAGCAATCAGCCCCAGCATTTT,CASSLQGSNQPQHF
TRBJ2-6,-,many,TRBV4-1,TGCGCCAGCAGCCAAGTAGGACAGCCTAGCGTCCTGACTTTC,CASSQVGQPSVLTF
TRBJ1-1,-,-,TRBV6-2/TRBV6-3,TGTGCCAGCAGTTACTTGGAAATCTACACTGAAGCTTTCTTT,CASSYLEIYTEAFF
TRBJ2-1,-,-,TRBV4-3,TGCGCCAGCAGCCAAGATTTCGGGGATCCAAGCTCCTACAATGAGCAGTTCTTC,CASSQDFGDPSSYNEQFF
TRBJ2-3,-,many,TRBV14,TGTGCCAGCAGCCAAGGGAACAGGGCGACCCGCACAGATACGCAGTATTTT,CASSQGNRATRTDTQYF